A single T cell receptor beta chain is shown here with its context. Libraries were prepared by immunoSEQ multiplex PCR; TCRdb keeps only in-frame clonotypes and omits some of them. Here the sample spans around 42,000 clones, approximately 85% being singletons. This record belongs to a study of blood T cell repertoires in COVID-19. The TCR sequence derives from a woman in her seventies in a cohort sampled during active COVID-19. Source material: peripheral blood.

This CDR3 is CASSETYAPPYEQYF. The CDR3 bases are TGTGCCAGTAGCGAGACATACGCCCCACCCTACGAGCAGTACTTC. V and J are TRBV19 and TRBJ2-7; D unresolved. Trimming cost V 6 bases and J 2 bases, with 17 bases left between them. Germline-derived CDR1 and CDR2 are LNHDA and SQIVND (reference sequence). The CDR3 has 15 residues.